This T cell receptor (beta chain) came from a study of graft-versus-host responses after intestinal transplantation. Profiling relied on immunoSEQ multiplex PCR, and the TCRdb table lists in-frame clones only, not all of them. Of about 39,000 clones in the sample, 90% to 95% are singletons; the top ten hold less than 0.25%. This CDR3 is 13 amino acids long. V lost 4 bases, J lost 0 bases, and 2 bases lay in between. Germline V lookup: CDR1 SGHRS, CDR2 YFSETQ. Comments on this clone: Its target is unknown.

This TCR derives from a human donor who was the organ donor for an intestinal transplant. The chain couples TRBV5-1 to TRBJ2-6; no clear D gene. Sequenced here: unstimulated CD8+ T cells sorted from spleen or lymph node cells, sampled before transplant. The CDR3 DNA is TGCGCCAGCAGCCCCTCTGGGGCCAACGTCCTGACTTTC. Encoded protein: CASSPSGANVLTF.